The source of this T cell receptor beta chain is a study of blood T cells in healthy people across ages. The CDR3 runs 16 residues. V gave up 1 base and J gave up 11 bases; unmatched junction bases: 12. Looked up from germline, CDR1 is LGHNA and CDR2 is YSLEER. A second PCR of about 7 to 12 cycles used a sample-barcoded 5' primer and a J-beta primer mix. Using its own MiXCR run on the 5' RACE reads, TCRdb lists one record per CDR3 protein. There are around 1,900,000 distinct CDR3 sequences in the sample; about 39% occur only once, and roughly 23% lies in the top ten. The sequencing input was blood. The sequence derives from a human donor in good health. V is TRBV4-3 and J is TRBJ2-5; 11 bases fit TRBD2. The CDR3 sequence: CASSQVAGGPGGEQYF. CDR3 DNA sequence: TGCGCCAGCAGCCAAGTAGCGGGGGGGCCTGGGGGGGAGCAGTACTTC.